The 20 T cell receptor beta chains below all came from one sample that was sequenced in a study of T-cell memory formation after mild COVID-19. TCRdb independently ran MiXCR on the 5' RACE reads; one entry per CDR3 protein. The sample lists about 500,000 distinct CDR3 sequences; roughly 20% were seen once. The sample was PBMCs or a T cell subset sorted from them (not recorded which). These receptors were taken from an adult woman who had mild COVID-19 (a few samples of this study predate the infection). Cell type and time point are not known.

This clonotype has just a few counts. This rearrangement joins TRBV15 to TRBJ2-3; a weak D match, TRBD1 (5 bases). The length of the CDR3 is 15 residues. The V end was cut by 4 bases, the J end by 2 bases, with 13 bases between. Germline V CDR1 and CDR2: LNHNV, YYDKDF (reference sequence). In DNA, the CDR3 is TGTGCCACCAGCATAGACAGCCTACACACAGATACGCAGTATTTT. Protein product: CATSIDSLHTDTQYF.

This sequence joins TRBV7-2 and TRBJ2-2; TRBD1 might be the D (7 bases). The V and J ends lost 4 bases and 0 bases respectively, with 9 bases between them. Germline assignment: CDR1 SGHTA and CDR2 FQGNSA. CDR3 length: 15 residues. The CDR3 DNA reads as TGTGCCAGCAGCTGGAGGGGGCCGAACACCGGGGAGCTGTTTTTT. This gives the protein CASSWRGPNTGELFF.

This clonotype came up many times. The V call is TRBV6-6, the J call TRBJ2-1, with unresolved D. There are 17 residues in the CDR3. Deletions cut 4 bases from V and 6 bases from J, with 22 bases between. Germline lookup yields CDR1 MNHNY and CDR2 SVGAGI (reference sequence). The chain's CDR3 is CASSSTFSPPIPNEQFF. As DNA, the CDR3 is TGTGCCAGCAGTTCCACCTTCAGTCCACCCATCCCCAATGAGCAGTTCTTC.

The chain employs TRBV30 and TRBJ2-1; 8 bases are a match to TRBD1. With 0 bases clipped from V and 10 bases from J, the junction kept 8 bases outside the gene matches. The CDR3 sequence is 14 residues long. Germline loops: CDR1 GTSNPN, CDR2 SVGIG (reference sequence). The CDR3 region is CAWSVRAGGTEQFF. DNA of the CDR3: TGTGCCTGGAGTGTACGGGCAGGGGGCACCGAGCAGTTCTTC.

V is TRBV6-6 and J is TRBJ2-1, with a weak D call TRBD1 (5 bases). The V and J ends lost 0 bases and 8 bases respectively, with 11 bases between them. Germline values: CDR1 MNHNY, CDR2 SVGAGI (reference sequence). The CDR3 runs 14 residues. CDR3 amino acids: CASSYSGPGDEQFF. Here the CDR3 DNA reads TGTGCCAGCAGTTACTCGGGGCCAGGCGATGAGCAGTTCTTC.

In this sample, this clonotype turned up many times. The chain combines TRBV7-2 with TRBJ1-2, with D perhaps matching TRBD1 (5 bases). Trimming removed 5 bases from V and 7 bases from J, with 14 bases in between. CDR3 length equals 13 residues. Germline lookup yields CDR1 SGHTA and CDR2 FQGNSA. For the CDR3, the DNA is TGTGCCAGCAGCCCATCCAGGGTGGTTGGCTACACCTTC. Its translation: CASSPSRVVGYTF.

The chain recombines TRBV20-1 with TRBJ1-5; D is uncertain. Germline loops: CDR1 DFQATT, CDR2 SNEGSKA (reference sequence). Trimming cost V 5 bases and J 0 bases, with 11 bases left between them. The CDR3 sequence is 14 residues long. The CDR3 DNA sequence: TGCAGTGCTCACGAAGTTTATAGCAATCAGCCCCAGCATTTT. It codes for CSAHEVYSNQPQHF.

J is TRBJ2-2 and V is TRBV29-1, with D hard to call. Germline CDR1 SQVTM, CDR2 ANQGSEA. Deletions cut 2 bases from V and 1 base from J, with 5 bases between. This CDR3 spans 13 amino acids. CDR3 DNA: TGCAGCGTTGAAACCGGGAACACCGGGGAGCTGTTTTTT. Its translation is CSVETGNTGELFF.

This chain links TRBV30 with TRBJ2-7, with D unresolved. Germline CDR1 reads GTSNPN; CDR2 reads SVGIG (reference sequence). This CDR3 has 12 amino acids. Trimming took off 2 bases at V and 7 bases at J, with 12 bases between the two ends. CDR3 region: CAWSRTMGEQYF. The DNA of the CDR3 is TGTGCCTGGAGTAGGACCATGGGTGAGCAGTACTTC.

The rearrangement uses TRBV5-1 and TRBJ2-3; possibly TRBD1 for D (6 bases). Germline lookup yields CDR1 SGHRS and CDR2 YFSETQ. The V gene lost 0 bases and the J gene lost 2 bases, with 10 bases spanning the gap. This CDR3 is built from 15 residues. The CDR3 nucleotides are TGCGCCAGCAGCTTGGGACAGGACCACACAGATACGCAGTATTTT. It specifies CASSLGQDHTDTQYF.

The V and J genes are TRBV5-1 and TRBJ2-3; D not resolved. Germline V gene lookup returns CDR1 SGHRS and CDR2 YFSETQ. The length of the CDR3 is 15 residues. V lost 6 bases and J lost 0, with 14 bases in between. CDR3 sequence (DNA): TGCGCCAGCACCCGCGACCGAGCTAGCACAGATACGCAGTATTTT. Encoded protein: CASTRDRASTDTQYF. The entire variable domain, with the rest obtained from reference TRBV5-1 and TRBJ2-3, is as follows: KAGVTQTPRYLIKTRGQQVTLSCSPISGHRSVSWYQQTPGQGLQFLFEYFSETQRNKGNFPGRFSGRQFSNSRSEMNVSTLELGDSALYLCASTRDRASTDTQYFGPGTRLTVL.

This clonotype was counted only a few times. V is TRBV3-1 and J is TRBJ2-6; possible D gene TRBD1, 6 bases. The V and J ends lost 0 bases and 0 bases respectively, with 15 bases between them. The V gene's germline CDR1 is LGHDT and CDR2 YNNKEL (reference sequence). This CDR3 has 19 amino acids. This CDR3 is CASSQDYRVRGSGANVLTF. The CDR3 region has the DNA TGTGCCAGCAGCCAAGATTATCGAGTCAGGGGCTCTGGGGCCAACGTCCTGACTTTC.

V and J are TRBV5-1 and TRBJ2-1; a possible D gene is TRBD2 (6 bases). Trimming pared 4 bases from V and 2 bases from J, leaving 16 bases between. This CDR3 contains 16 residues. Germline V gene sequence: CDR1 SGHRS, CDR2 YFSETQ. The chain's CDR3 is CASSPTGEVAYNEQFF. The CDR3 DNA sequence: TGCGCCAGCAGCCCAACGGGGGAAGTAGCCTACAATGAGCAGTTCTTC.

The V call is TRBV7-3, the J call TRBJ1-6; D possibly corresponds to TRBD1 (6 bases). Trimming cost V 1 base and J 6 bases, with 7 bases left between them. CDR1 and CDR2 (germline): SGHTA, FQGTGA. The length of the CDR3 is 14 residues. The CDR3: CASSLNRVNSPLHF. The CDR3 DNA reads TGTGCCAGCAGCTTAAACAGGGTTAATTCACCCCTCCACTTT.

This clonotype was counted only a few times. The chain employs TRBV18 and TRBJ1-1, with unresolved D. This CDR3 is built from 11 residues. Trimming pared 4 bases from V and 7 bases from J, leaving 7 bases between. The V gene's germline CDR1 is KGHSH and CDR2 LQKENI. DNA for the CDR3: TGTGCCAGCTCACGGGCAGGTGAAGCTTTCTTT. Translated, it gives CASSRAGEAFF.

The V call is TRBV7-8, the J call TRBJ2-7, with 7 nucleotides matching TRBD2. The trim removed 4 bases at V and 4 bases at J, leaving 7 bases unmatched. Germline assignment: CDR1 SGHVS and CDR2 FQNEAQ. The CDR3 loop spans 14 amino acids. The chain's CDR3 is CASSSGLVGYEQYF. CDR3 bases: TGTGCCAGCAGCTCCGGACTAGTAGGGTACGAGCAGTACTTC.

The V gene is TRBV18, the J gene TRBJ2-3; 9 positions agree with TRBD2. In germline, CDR1 is KGHSH, CDR2 LQKENI. V shed 2 bases and J 6 bases; nucleotides not matched to a gene: 15. The CDR3 length is 18 residues. CDR3 sequence: CASSPSRLAGQNGDTQYF. The CDR3 nucleotides read TGTGCCAGCTCACCATCTCGTCTAGCGGGACAGAATGGGGATACGCAGTATTTT.

This clonotype showed up just a few times. The chain has TRBV20-1 and TRBJ2-2; 10 nucleotides line up with TRBD1. Germline-derived CDR1 and CDR2 are DFQATT and SNEGSKA (reference sequence). Unmatched junction bases numbered 4, after V lost 3 bases and J lost 3 bases. The CDR3 has 15 amino acids. The CDR3 DNA follows: TGCAGTGCTAGCCCCGGGACAGGGGACACCGGGGAGCTGTTTTTT. It encodes CSASPGTGDTGELFF.

The chain couples TRBV5-6 to TRBJ2-5; TRBD2 might be the D (5 bases). The CDR3 sequence is 14 residues long. The ends were cut back, 4 bases at V and 2 bases at J, with 12 bases in the middle. Germline V gives CDR1 SGHDT, CDR2 YYEEEE. The CDR3 nucleotides read TGTGCCAGCAGCCTCCGGACTCATCAAGAGACCCAGTACTTC. This sequence encodes CASSLRTHQETQYF.

This clonotype was observed at least ten times. The genes are TRBV7-2 and TRBJ1-2, with D hard to call. The CDR3 consists of 14 residues. Per germline, CDR1 SGHTA and CDR2 FQGNSA. V dropped 2 bases and J dropped 6 bases, with 13 bases sitting between them. This chain's CDR3 is CASSLNRGGHGYTF. In DNA form, the CDR3 reads TGTGCCAGCAGCTTAAACCGTGGCGGACATGGCTACACCTTC.